Each of the 7 T cell receptor beta chains below was sequenced from the same sample in a study of cytomegalovirus exposure and HLA in healthy donors. A multiplex PCR was run with 60 Vbeta primers and 13 Jbeta primers. Using immunoSEQ multiplex PCR, the repertoire was profiled, and TCRdb retains in-frame clones only, with some absent. The data show roughly 180,000 clones, less than 80% seen once. Sequencing used PBMCs. The origin of the receptors is a female donor in good health and CMV-seronegative.

The chain carries TRBV30 and TRBJ2-3, with TRBD2 matching 14 bases. V was pared by 3 bases and J by 3 bases, with 5 bases of the junction left unmatched. CDR3 length equals 16 residues. Germline V gives CDR1 GTSNPN, CDR2 SVGIG (reference sequence). The DNA of the CDR3 is TGTGCCTGGAGGGGGACTAGCGGGAGTCGGACAGATACGCAGTATTTT. It specifies CAWRGTSGSRTDTQYF.

This clone was seen only a few times. This sequence joins TRBV18 and TRBJ1-5; 8 nucleotides line up with TRBD1. This CDR3 is built from 13 residues. The V segment lost 6 bases and the J segment 7 bases; nucleotides outside the gene matches: 5. Germline V gives CDR1 KGHSH, CDR2 LQKENI. The CDR3 spells CASSQDRDQPQHF. For the CDR3, the DNA is TGTGCCAGCTCTCAGGACAGGGACCAGCCCCAGCATTTT.

On this clone itself: One end of the junction does not line up with germline, which may come from a read error. The chain recombines TRBV14 with TRBJ2-6; D is possibly TRBD1 (6 bases). Germline lookup yields CDR1 SGHDN and CDR2 FVKESK. CDR3 size: 13 residues. The CDR3 here is CASSQAGANGLTF. The CDR3 DNA sequence: TGTGCCAGCAGCCAGGCAGGGGCCAACGGCCTGACTTTC.

The genes are TRBV6-1 and TRBJ2-2; tentative D call: TRBD2 (5 bases). Germline-derived CDR1 and CDR2 are MNHNS and SASEGT. The CDR3 has 14 residues. V was pared by 8 bases and J by 0 bases, with 10 bases between. CDR3 bases: TGTGCCAGCGGGGAGACCGCGAACACCGGGGAGCTGTTTTTT. Protein: CASGETANTGELFF.

The V and J genes are TRBV7-3 and TRBJ2-1; D possibly corresponds to TRBD2 (6 bases). Germline CDR1 is SGHTA and CDR2 is FQGTGA. Trimming removed 6 bases from V and 8 bases from J, with 8 bases in between. CDR3 length equals 11 residues. The CDR3 DNA reads TGTGCCAGCAGTCGCGGGGATGAGCAGTTCTTC. Translated: CASSRGDEQFF.

This sequence joins TRBV19 and TRBJ2-7; D gene ambiguous. Germline V gene data show CDR1 as LNHDA and CDR2 as SQIVND (reference sequence). Trimming left V 5 bases short and J 3 bases short, with 17 bases between. This CDR3 region has 15 residues. The CDR3 protein is CASSPGDSPLYEQYF. The CDR3 nucleotides read TGTGCCAGTAGTCCCGGTGACTCCCCCCTCTACGAGCAGTACTTC.

The chain has TRBV27 and TRBJ2-3, with D unclear. The length of the CDR3 is 17 residues. Per germline, CDR1 MNHEY and CDR2 SMNVEV (reference sequence). Trimming left V 5 bases short and J 2 bases short, with 20 bases between. In nucleotides, the CDR3 is TGTGCCAGCAGTAACCCCGCGTCACCACAGTTCACAGATACGCAGTATTTT. Encoded protein: CASSNPASPQFTDTQYF.